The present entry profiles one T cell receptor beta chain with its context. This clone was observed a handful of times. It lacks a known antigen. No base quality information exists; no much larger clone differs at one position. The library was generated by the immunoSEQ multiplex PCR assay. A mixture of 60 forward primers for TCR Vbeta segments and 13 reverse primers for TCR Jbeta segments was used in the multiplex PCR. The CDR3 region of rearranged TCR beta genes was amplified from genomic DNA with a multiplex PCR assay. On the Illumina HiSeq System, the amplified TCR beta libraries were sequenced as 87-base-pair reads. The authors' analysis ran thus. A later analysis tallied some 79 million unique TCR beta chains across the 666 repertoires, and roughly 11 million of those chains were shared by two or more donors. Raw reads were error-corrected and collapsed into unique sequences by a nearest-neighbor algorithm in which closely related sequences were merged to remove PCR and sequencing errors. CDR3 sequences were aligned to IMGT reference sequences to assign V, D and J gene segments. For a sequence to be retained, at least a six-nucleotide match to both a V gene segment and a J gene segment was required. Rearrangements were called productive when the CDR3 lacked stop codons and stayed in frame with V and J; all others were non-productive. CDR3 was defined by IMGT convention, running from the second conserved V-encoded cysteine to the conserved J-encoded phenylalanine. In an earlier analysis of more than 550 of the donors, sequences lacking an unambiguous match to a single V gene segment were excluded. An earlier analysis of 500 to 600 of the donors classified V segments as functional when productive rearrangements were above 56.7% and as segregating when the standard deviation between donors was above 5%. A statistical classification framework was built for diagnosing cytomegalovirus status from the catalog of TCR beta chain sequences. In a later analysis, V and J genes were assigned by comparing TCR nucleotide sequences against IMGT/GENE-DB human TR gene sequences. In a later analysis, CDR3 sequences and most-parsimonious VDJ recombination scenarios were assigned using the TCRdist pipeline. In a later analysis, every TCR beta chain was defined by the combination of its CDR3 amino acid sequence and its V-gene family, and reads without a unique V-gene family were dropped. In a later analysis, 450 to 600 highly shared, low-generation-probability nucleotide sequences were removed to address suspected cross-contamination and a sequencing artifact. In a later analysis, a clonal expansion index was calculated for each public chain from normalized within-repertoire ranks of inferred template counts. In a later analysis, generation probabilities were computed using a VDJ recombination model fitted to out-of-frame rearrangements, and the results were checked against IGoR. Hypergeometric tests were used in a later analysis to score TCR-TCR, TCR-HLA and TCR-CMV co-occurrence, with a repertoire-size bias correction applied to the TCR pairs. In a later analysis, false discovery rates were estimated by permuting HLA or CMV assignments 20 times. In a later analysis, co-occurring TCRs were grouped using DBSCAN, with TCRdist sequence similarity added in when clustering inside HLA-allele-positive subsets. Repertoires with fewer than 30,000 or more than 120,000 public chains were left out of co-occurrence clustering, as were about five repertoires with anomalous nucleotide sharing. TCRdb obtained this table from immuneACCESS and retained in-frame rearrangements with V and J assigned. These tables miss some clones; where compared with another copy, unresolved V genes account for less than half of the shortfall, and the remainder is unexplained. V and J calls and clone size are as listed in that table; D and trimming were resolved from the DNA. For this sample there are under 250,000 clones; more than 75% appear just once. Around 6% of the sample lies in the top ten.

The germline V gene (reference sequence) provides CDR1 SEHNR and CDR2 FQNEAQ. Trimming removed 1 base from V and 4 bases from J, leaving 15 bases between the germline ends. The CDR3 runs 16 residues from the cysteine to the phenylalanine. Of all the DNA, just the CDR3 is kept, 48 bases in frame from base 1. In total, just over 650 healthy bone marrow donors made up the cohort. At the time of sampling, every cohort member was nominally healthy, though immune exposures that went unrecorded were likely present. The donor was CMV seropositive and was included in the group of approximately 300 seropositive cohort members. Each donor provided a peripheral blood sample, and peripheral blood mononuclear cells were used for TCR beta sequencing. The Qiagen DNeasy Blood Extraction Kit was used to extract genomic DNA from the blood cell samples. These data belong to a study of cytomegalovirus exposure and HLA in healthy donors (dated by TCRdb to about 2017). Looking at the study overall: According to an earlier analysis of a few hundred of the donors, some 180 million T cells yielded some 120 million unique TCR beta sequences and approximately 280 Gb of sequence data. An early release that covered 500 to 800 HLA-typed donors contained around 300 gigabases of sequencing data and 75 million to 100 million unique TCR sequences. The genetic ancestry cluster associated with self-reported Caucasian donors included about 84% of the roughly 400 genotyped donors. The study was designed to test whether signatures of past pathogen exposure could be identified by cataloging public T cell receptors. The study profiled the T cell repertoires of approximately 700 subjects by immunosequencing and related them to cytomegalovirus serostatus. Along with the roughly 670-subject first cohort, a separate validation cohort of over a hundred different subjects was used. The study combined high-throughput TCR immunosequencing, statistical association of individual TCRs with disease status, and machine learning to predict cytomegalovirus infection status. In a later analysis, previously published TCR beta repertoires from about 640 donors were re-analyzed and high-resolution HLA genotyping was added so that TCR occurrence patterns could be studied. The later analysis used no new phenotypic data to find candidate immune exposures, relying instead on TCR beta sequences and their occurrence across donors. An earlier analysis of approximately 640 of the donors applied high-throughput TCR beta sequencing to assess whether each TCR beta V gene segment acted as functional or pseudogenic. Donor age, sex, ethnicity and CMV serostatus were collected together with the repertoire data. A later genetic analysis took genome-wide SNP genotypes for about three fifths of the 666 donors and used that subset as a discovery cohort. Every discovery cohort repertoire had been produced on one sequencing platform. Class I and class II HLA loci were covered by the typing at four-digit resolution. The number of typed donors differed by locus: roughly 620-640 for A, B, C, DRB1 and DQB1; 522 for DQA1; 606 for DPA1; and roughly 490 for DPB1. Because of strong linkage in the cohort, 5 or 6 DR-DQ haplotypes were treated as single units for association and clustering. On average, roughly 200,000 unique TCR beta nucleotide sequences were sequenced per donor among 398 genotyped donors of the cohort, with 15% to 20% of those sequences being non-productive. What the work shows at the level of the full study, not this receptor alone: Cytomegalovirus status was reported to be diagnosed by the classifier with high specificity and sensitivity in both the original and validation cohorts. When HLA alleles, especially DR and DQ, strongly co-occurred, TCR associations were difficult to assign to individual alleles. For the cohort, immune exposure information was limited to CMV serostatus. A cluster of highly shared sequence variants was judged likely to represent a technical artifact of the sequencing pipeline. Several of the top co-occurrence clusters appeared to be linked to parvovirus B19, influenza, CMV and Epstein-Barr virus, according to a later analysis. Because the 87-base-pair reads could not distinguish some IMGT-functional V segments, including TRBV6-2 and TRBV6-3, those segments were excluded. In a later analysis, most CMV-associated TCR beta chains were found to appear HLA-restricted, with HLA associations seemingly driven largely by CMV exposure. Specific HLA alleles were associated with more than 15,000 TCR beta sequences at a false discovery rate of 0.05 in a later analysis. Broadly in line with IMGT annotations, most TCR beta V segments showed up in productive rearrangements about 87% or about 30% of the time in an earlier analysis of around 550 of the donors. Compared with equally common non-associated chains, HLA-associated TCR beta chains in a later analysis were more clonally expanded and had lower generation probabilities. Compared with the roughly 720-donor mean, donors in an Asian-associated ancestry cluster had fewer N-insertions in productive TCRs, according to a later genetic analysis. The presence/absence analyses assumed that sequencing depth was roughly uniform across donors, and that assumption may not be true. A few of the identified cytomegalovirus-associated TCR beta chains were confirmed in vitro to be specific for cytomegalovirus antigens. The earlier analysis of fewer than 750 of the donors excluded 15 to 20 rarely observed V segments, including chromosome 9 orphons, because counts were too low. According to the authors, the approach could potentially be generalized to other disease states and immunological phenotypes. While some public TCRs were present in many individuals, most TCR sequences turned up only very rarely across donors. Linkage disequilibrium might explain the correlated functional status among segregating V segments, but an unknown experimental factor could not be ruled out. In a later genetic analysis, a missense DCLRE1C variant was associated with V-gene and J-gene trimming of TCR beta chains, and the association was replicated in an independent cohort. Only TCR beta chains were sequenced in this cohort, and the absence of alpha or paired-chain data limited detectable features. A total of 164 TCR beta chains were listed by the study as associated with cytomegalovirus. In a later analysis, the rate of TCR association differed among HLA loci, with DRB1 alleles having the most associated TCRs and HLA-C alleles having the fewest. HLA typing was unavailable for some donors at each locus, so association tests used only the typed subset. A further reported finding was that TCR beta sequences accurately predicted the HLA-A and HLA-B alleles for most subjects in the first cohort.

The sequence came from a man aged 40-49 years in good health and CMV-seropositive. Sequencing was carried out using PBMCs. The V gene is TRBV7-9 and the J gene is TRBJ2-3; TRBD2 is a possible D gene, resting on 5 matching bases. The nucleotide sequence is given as TGTGCCAGCAGCTTAGTTTATACGGGAACCCCAGATACGCAGTATTTT. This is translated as CASSLVYTGTPDTQYF.